The present entry profiles one TCR beta chain with its context. Extracted RNA was reverse transcribed into cDNA, the sequencing template. Sequencing used immunoSEQ multiplex PCR; TCRdb keeps in-frame clones, though not all of them. The table includes 200,000 to 250,000 clones, more than 55% detected once. This sample stems from a study of CD8+ T cells in alopecia areata. V was shortened by 1 base and J by 6 bases, with 7 bases between the two germline ends. Germline CDR1 is SGDLS and CDR2 is YYNGEE. This CDR3 region has 12 residues. Treatment denoted: oral pan-JAK inhibitor, 5-10 mg twice daily. V gene TRBV9 combines with J gene TRBJ1-2; D may be TRBD1 (5 bases). The clonotype originates from a human donor with alopecia areata. The starting material was CD4+ T cells sorted from blood, obtained at approximately week 44, from a patient treated with tofacitinib. CDR3 in amino acids: CASSVTGHGYTF. CDR3 DNA sequence: TGTGCCAGCAGCGTAACGGGACATGGCTACACCTTC.